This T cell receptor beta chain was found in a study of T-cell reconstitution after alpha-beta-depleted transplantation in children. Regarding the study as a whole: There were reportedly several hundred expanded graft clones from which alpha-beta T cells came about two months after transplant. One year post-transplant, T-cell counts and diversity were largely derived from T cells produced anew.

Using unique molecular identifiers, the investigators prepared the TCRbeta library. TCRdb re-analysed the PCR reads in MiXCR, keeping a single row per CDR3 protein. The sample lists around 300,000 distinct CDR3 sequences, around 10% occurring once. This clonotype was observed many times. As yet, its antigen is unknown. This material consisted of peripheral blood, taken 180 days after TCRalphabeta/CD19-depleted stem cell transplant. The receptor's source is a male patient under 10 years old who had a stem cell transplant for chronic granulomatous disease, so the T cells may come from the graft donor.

DNA for the CDR3: TGCAGTGCTAGAGATGCCCGGGGCTCTGGGGCCAACGTCCTGACTTTC. Amino acid sequence: CSARDARGSGANVLTF. The chain joins TRBV20-1 to TRBJ2-6; weak D call: TRBD2 (5 bases). V dropped 0 bases and J dropped 0 bases, with 9 bases sitting between them. CDR3 length equals 16 residues. Germline V gene sequence: CDR1 DFQATT, CDR2 SNEGSKA (reference sequence).